The 10 T cell receptor beta chains presented below share a single source sample, sequenced in a study of blood T cells in healthy people across ages (dated by TCRdb to 2014 to 2015). Library prep was done by 5' RACE. Sequencing used an Illumina HiSeq 2500. A second roughly 6 to 12 cycle PCR used a sample-barcoded 5' primer and a J-beta primer mix. TCRdb reprocessed the public reads (quality trimming at Q25 with fastp, clone calling with MiXCR) and kept in-frame beta chains. All rows with the same CDR3 protein become a single entry with the most common DNA and genes. This sample gives some 890,000 distinct CDR3 sequences in total; roughly 28% of them show up just once. About 10% of the sample goes to the ten largest clones. The same sample was also used in a study of T cells of mothers and their children.

Sequenced input: blood. These receptors were obtained from a woman aged 35 to 49 in good health.

This clonotype was seen a handful of times. V usage is TRBV5-1 and J usage is TRBJ2-5; tentatively, D is TRBD1 or TRBD2 (5 bases each). The CDR3 consists of 13 residues. Trimming removed 5 bases at V and 1 base at J, with 9 bases between. Germline CDR1 and CDR2: SGHRS and YFSETQ. CDR3 in DNA: TGCGCCAGCAGAGAAGGGACCCAAGAGACCCAGTACTTC. Translating gives CASREGTQETQYF.

The rearrangement joins TRBV15 to TRBJ2-2; possibly TRBD2 for D (6 bases). Germline V gene lookup returns CDR1 LNHNV and CDR2 YYDKDF (reference sequence). The CDR3 is 16 amino acids. V was trimmed by 2 bases and J by 7 bases, leaving 17 bases between them. DNA for the CDR3: TGTGCCACCAGCAGAAAGGAGAGGGGAGGCAGCGGGGAGCTGTTTTTT. As protein: CATSRKERGGSGELFF.

This clonotype was counted at least ten times. The chain uses TRBV5-1 and TRBJ2-6; D uncertain. The CDR3 sequence is 15 residues long. V was pared by 0 bases and J by 0 bases, with 4 bases between. CDR1 is SGHRS, CDR2 YFSETQ, per germline. The CDR3 region has the DNA TGCGCCAGCAGCTTGGACCACTCTGGGGCCAACGTCCTGACTTTC. Amino acid sequence: CASSLDHSGANVLTF.

This clonotype was observed at least ten times. The rearrangement links TRBV6-2 or TRBV6-3 to TRBJ2-5; D is uncertain. V was clipped by 4 bases and J by 5 bases, with 5 bases between them. Germline V gene lookup returns CDR1 MNHEY and CDR2 SVGEGT. The CDR3 spans 11 residues. CDR3 loop: CASSFIETQYF. CDR3 coding DNA: TGTGCCAGCAGTTTCATCGAGACCCAGTACTTC.

This chain links TRBV7-3 with TRBJ2-1; 9 nucleotides agree with TRBD2. CDR1 is SGHTA, CDR2 FQGTGA, per germline. V was pared by 9 bases and J by 0 bases, with 15 bases of the junction left unmatched. CDR3 length: 18 residues. The CDR3 loop is CASSALAGFTGSYNEQFF. The CDR3 bases are TGTGCCAGTAGCGCTCTAGCGGGGTTTACTGGCTCCTACAATGAGCAGTTCTTC.

This clonotype was detected ten times or more. The rearrangement joins TRBV7-3 to TRBJ2-1; 8 nucleotides line up with TRBD2. With 2 bases clipped from V and 9 bases from J, the junction kept 6 bases outside the gene matches. Germline CDR1 is SGHTA and CDR2 is FQGTGA. The CDR3 is 14 amino acids. CDR3 region: CASSLLGTSGEQFF. CDR3 in DNA: TGTGCCAGCAGCTTATTAGGGACTAGTGGTGAGCAGTTCTTC. The whole variable domain, remainder taken from reference TRBV7-3 and TRBJ2-1, is GAGVSQTPSNKVTEKGKYVELRCDPISGHTALYWYRQSLGQGPEFLIYFQGTGAADDSGLPNDRFFAVRPEGSVSTLKIQRTERGDSAVYLCASSLLGTSGEQFFGPGTRLTVL.

The sample holds a few counts of this clonotype. The chain combines TRBV27 with TRBJ1-1; D perhaps matches TRBD1 (5 bases). Germline assignment: CDR1 MNHEY and CDR2 SMNVEV (reference sequence). V was cut by 7 bases and J by 11 bases, with 20 bases left in between. This CDR3 has 13 residues. CDR3 DNA sequence: TGTGCCAGCACTGAAAGTGAGGGAGGGACTGCTTTCTTT. Translated: CASTESEGGTAFF.

This sequence joins TRBV15 and TRBJ1-4; TRBD1 aligns across 7 bases. Looked up from germline, CDR1 is LNHNV and CDR2 is YYDKDF (reference sequence). The junction had 7 bases not matched to a gene; V was cut back by 1 base and J by 8 bases. The length of the CDR3 is 15 residues. The CDR3 protein is CATSRVGTEEEKLFF. The CDR3 DNA reads as TGTGCCACCAGCAGAGTCGGGACAGAGGAGGAAAAACTGTTTTTT.

The sample holds a few counts of this clonotype. Possible read error: a much larger clone is one base away. The chain uses TRBV6-4 and TRBJ2-3, with TRBD2 identical over 9 bases. This CDR3 has 16 amino acids. Germline V gene sequence: CDR1 MRHNA, CDR2 SNTAGT. The CDR3: CAGSDSAGGSTDTQYF. The CDR3 DNA follows: TGTGCCGGCAGTGACTCCGCGGGGGGGAGCACAGATACGCAGTATTTT.

The rearrangement links TRBV6-2 or TRBV6-3 to TRBJ1-1; no firm D call. The CDR3 is 15 amino acids. The germline gives CDR1 MNHEY, CDR2 SVGEGT. The ends were cut back, 5 bases at V and 0 bases at J, with 13 bases in the middle. CDR3 nucleotide sequence: TGTGCCAGCAGTCGACTTTCTGAGATGAACACTGAAGCTTTCTTT. Amino acid sequence: CASSRLSEMNTEAFF.